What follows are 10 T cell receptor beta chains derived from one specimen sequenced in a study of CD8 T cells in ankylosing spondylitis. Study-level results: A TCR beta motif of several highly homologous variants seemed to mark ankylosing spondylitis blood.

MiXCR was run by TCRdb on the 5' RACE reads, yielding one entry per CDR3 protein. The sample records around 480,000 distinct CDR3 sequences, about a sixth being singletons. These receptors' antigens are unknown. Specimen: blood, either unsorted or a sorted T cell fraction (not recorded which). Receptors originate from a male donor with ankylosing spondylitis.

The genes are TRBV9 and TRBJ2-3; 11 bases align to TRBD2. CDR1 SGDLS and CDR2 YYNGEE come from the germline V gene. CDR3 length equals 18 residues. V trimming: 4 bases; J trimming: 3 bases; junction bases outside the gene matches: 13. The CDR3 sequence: CASSPYSGGADWTDTQYF. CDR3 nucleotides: TGTGCCAGCAGCCCCTATAGCGGGGGGGCCGATTGGACAGATACGCAGTATTTT.

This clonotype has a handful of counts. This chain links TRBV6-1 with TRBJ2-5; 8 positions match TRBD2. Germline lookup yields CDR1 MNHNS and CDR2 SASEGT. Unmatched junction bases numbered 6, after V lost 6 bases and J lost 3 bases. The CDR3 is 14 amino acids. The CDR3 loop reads CASSQTSAEETQYF. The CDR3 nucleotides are TGTGCCAGCAGCCAGACTAGCGCCGAAGAGACCCAGTACTTC.

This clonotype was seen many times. The CDR3 spells CASSFVVGQLNSPLHF. The DNA of the CDR3 is TGTGCCAGCAGCTTTGTGGTGGGACAGCTTAATTCACCCCTCCACTTT. The gene calls are TRBV7-2 and TRBJ1-6; 7 bases fit TRBD1. CDR1 is SGHTA, CDR2 FQGNSA, per germline. V lost 3 bases to trimming and J lost 6 bases; unmatched junction nucleotides: 8. The CDR3 spans 16 residues.

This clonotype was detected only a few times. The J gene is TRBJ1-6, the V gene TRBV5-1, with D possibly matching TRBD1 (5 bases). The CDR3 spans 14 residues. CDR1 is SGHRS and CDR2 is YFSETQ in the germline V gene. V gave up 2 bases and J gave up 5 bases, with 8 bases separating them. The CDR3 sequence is CASSFGGDNSPLHF. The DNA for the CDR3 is TGCGCCAGCAGCTTTGGGGGAGATAATTCACCCCTCCACTTT.

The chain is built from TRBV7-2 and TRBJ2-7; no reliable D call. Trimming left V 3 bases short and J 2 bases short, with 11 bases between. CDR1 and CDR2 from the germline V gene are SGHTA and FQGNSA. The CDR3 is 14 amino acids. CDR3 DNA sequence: TGTGCCAGCAGCTTTATCACAGCTACCTACGAGCAGTACTTC. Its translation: CASSFITATYEQYF.

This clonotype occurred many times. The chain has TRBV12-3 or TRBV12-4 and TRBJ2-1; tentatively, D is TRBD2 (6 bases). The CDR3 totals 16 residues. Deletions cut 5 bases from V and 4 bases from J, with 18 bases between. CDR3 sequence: CASSPRGSGTYNEQFF. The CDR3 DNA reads TGTGCCAGCAGTCCTAGGGGTAGCGGAACGTACAATGAGCAGTTCTTC.

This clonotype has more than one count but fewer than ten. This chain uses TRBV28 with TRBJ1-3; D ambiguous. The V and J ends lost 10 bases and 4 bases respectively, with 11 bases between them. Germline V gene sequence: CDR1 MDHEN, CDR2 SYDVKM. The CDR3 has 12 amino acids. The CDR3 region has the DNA TGTGCCACCGTTGGTGGAGGAAACACCATATATTTT. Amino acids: CATVGGGNTIYF. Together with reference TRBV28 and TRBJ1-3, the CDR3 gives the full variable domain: DVKVTQSSRYLVKRTGEKVFLECVQDMDHENMFWYRQDPGLGLRLIYFSYDVKMKEKGDIPEGYSVSREKKERFSLILESASTNQTSMYLCATVGGGNTIYFGEGSWLTVV.

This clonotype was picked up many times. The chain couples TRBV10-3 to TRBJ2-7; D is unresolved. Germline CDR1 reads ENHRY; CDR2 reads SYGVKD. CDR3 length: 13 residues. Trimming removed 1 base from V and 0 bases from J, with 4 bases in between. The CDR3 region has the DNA TGTGCCATCAGTGAGTTGAGCTCCTACGAGCAGTACTTC. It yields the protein CAISELSSYEQYF.

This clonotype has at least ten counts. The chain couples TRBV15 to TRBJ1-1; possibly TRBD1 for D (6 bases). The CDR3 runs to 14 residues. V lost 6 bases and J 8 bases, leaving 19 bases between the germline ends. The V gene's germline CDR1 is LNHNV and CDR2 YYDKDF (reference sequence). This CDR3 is CATRGWGPAGEAFF. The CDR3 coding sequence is TGTGCCACCAGAGGGTGGGGGCCCGCGGGCGAAGCTTTCTTT. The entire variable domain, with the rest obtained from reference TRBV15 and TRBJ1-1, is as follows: DAMVIQNPRYQVTQFGKPVTLSCSQTLNHNVMYWYQQKSSQAPKLLFHYYDKDFNNEADTPDNFQSRRPNTSFCFLDIRSPGLGDTAMYLCATRGWGPAGEAFFGQGTRLTVV.

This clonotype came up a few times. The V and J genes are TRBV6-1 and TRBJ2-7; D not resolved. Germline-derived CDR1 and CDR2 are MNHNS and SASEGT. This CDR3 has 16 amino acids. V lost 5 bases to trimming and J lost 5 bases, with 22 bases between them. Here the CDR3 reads CASSPQPGPTPNEQYF. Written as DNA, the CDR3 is TGTGCCAGCAGTCCCCAGCCGGGCCCTACTCCCAACGAGCAGTACTTC.